Listed below are T cell receptor beta chains from one sample, sequenced in a study of T cell repertoires in cytomegalovirus infection. MiXCR, run by TCRdb on the reads, gives a single entry per CDR3 protein. Of around 240,000 distinct CDR3 sequences in the sample, roughly 22% are singletons; the top ten hold 15% to 20%. Specimen: CD8+ T cells from PBMCs. The source of these receptors is a human donor in good health (CMV status not recorded). Some clones in this sample may be carry-over from other donors' samples. Each CDR3 is given with its conserved first and last residue. D genes are given only for firm matches. Clone size, where shown, is once, few, many, or a class for clones that have expanded.

d_call	v_call	j_call	cdr3_length	clone_size	cdr3_nt	cdr3_aa
-	TRBV7-6	TRBJ2-2	14	-	TGTGTCAGCAGCTTAATCCCGAACACCGGGGAGCTGTTTTTT	CVSSLIPNTGELFF
TRBD2	TRBV7-9	TRBJ2-1	15	many	TGTGCCAGCAGCTTAAGCGGGGGGCCCTACAATGAGCAGTTCTTC	CASSLSGGPYNEQFF
-	TRBV15	TRBJ2-3	13	-	TGTGCCACCAGCAGAGGGACAGCAGATACGCAGTATTTT	CATSRGTADTQYF
TRBD1	TRBV20-1	TRBJ1-2	14	few	TGCAGTGCCTCCGGGACAGGGGAGTTCATGGGCTACACCTTC	CSASGTGEFMGYTF
-	TRBV28	TRBJ1-1	11	few	TGTGCCACCCTATCAGTAACTGAAGCTTTCTTT	CATLSVTEAFF
TRBD1	TRBV7-8	TRBJ2-7	15	many	TGTGCCAGCAGCTCAACCGGGACAGCCTCCTACGAGCAGTACTTC	CASSSTGTASYEQYF
-	TRBV28	TRBJ2-1	13	-	TGTGCCAGCAGTTTATCCCCGGTGAATGAGCAGTTCTTC	CASSLSPVNEQFF
TRBD2	TRBV7-9	TRBJ2-5	16	-	TGTGCCAGCAGCGGGACTAGCGGGCTCTACCAAGAGACCCAGTACTTC	CASSGTSGLYQETQYF
-	TRBV28	TRBJ2-2	14	-	TGTGCCAGCAGTTTATCAGGGGCGGGCGGGGAGCTGTTTTTT	CASSLSGAGGELFF
-	TRBV18	TRBJ1-5	13	many	TGTGCCAGCTCACGGTCGTTCAATCAGCCCCAGCATTTT	CASSRSFNQPQHF
-	TRBV5-4	TRBJ2-7	14	-	TGTGCCAGCAGCTTGGTCCAGTCTCCGTACGAGCAGTACTTC	CASSLVQSPYEQYF
TRBD1	TRBV28	TRBJ2-2	15	-	TGTGCCAGCAGGCCGGACAGGCTGAACACCGGGGAGCTGTTTTTT	CASRPDRLNTGELFF
TRBD1	TRBV12-3/TRBV12-4	TRBJ1-1	14	-	TGTGCCAGCACTCAGATTCCAGGACAGGCTGAAGCTTTCTTT	CASTQIPGQAEAFF
-	TRBV28	TRBJ2-7	17	many	TGTGCCAGCAGTTCGACCCGGGACGTCCGCATCCTACTCGAGCAGTACTTC	CASSSTRDVRILLEQYF
TRBD1	TRBV20-1	TRBJ2-5	14	few	TGCAGTGGAGGAGACAGGGGTCGAGGAGAGACCCAGTACTTC	CSGGDRGRGETQYF
TRBD1	TRBV4-2	TRBJ1-5	15	few	TGTGCCAGCAGCCAGGAGGGGACAGGCAATCAGCCCCAGCATTTT	CASSQEGTGNQPQHF
-	TRBV29-1	TRBJ1-1	13	few	TGCAGCGTTGCACAGGGAGTCGGGGCTGAAGCTTTCTTT	CSVAQGVGAEAFF
-	TRBV7-9	TRBJ1-1	12	many	TGTGCCAGCAGCCCCGGACACCCTGAAGCTTTCTTT	CASSPGHPEAFF
-	TRBV28	TRBJ2-3	13	many	TGTGCCAGCAGTTTCCAGGGTTCAGATACGCAGTATTTT	CASSFQGSDTQYF
TRBD1	TRBV28	TRBJ2-2	20	-	TGTGCCAGCAGTTCAACCTCCCGACCGGGGACAGGTCGTACCACCGGGGAGCTGTTTTTT	CASSSTSRPGTGRTTGELFF
-	TRBV14	TRBJ2-1	14	-	TGTGCCAGCAGCCAAGGGACACCATACAATGAGCAGTTCTTC	CASSQGTPYNEQFF
TRBD2	TRBV12-3/TRBV12-4	TRBJ2-2	19	few	TGTGCCAGCAGTTTATCCCCACCCCTAGCGGGGGGGCCCACCGGGGAGCTGTTTTTT	CASSLSPPLAGGPTGELFF
-	TRBV19	TRBJ1-2	12	-	TGTGCCAGTGAAGGGCAGAGCTATGGCTACACCTTC	CASEGQSYGYTF
-	TRBV7-9	TRBJ1-2	14	few	TGTGCCAGCAGCCCAACAGGATCAGGGGATGGCTACACCTTC	CASSPTGSGDGYTF
TRBD1	TRBV12-3/TRBV12-4	TRBJ2-7	13	-	TGTGCCTCGGGACAGGGAAGCTCCTACGAGCAGTACTTC	CASGQGSSYEQYF
-	TRBV7-6	TRBJ2-6	14	-	TGTGCCAGCAGCTTAGGCGGTGGGGCCAACGTCCTGACTTTC	CASSLGGGANVLTF
-	TRBV28	TRBJ2-2	14	few	TGTGCCAGCAGTTTATCGGGGGGCAAGGGGGAGCTGTTTTTT	CASSLSGGKGELFF
TRBD1	TRBV20-1	TRBJ1-1	14	few	TGCAGTGCTAGACGACAGGGGTCGGACACTGAAGCTTTCTTT	CSARRQGSDTEAFF
TRBD1	TRBV12-3/TRBV12-4	TRBJ2-2	16	many	TGTGCCAGCAGTCCTTTGGGGACAGCGAACACCGGGGAGCTGTTTTTT	CASSPLGTANTGELFF
TRBD1	TRBV2	TRBJ1-1	11	few	TGTGCCACCCTGAGTCAGGGGGCGGCTTTCTTT	CATLSQGAAFF
-	TRBV7-2	TRBJ2-1	13	many	TGTGCCAGCAGCTTACATTTAGGGTATGAGCAGTTCTTC	CASSLHLGYEQFF
TRBD1	TRBV7-3	TRBJ1-1	13	-	TGTGCCAGCAGCACGTCCGGGACAGGTGAAGCTTTCTTT	CASSTSGTGEAFF
-	TRBV7-9	TRBJ2-7	15	-	TGTGCCAGCAGCCACGGAGACCGCGATACCTACGAGCAGTACTTC	CASSHGDRDTYEQYF
TRBD2	TRBV25-1	TRBJ2-1	13	-	TGTGCCACTGGGGAAGCGGGGGGGCTGGGGCAGTTCTTC	CATGEAGGLGQFF
-	TRBV7-4	TRBJ2-5	15	-	TGTGCCAGCAGCGGACCTAAGGGTAAACAAGAGACCCAGTACTTC	CASSGPKGKQETQYF
-	TRBV7-2	TRBJ2-5	15	many	TGTGCCAGCAGCTCCTTGACACTGGGGCAAGAGACCCAGTACTTC	CASSSLTLGQETQYF
-	TRBV9	TRBJ2-3	13	many	TGTGCCAGCAGCGCGAGTGTCACAGATACGCAGTATTTT	CASSASVTDTQYF
TRBD1	TRBV28	TRBJ2-5	15	few	TGTGCCAGCAGTCCGCGGACAGGGCTACAAGAGACCCAGTACTTC	CASSPRTGLQETQYF
-	TRBV29-1	TRBJ1-1	14	-	TGCAGCGTTGAGATTCGGGGCATGAACACTGAAGCTTTCTTT	CSVEIRGMNTEAFF
TRBD1	TRBV20-1	TRBJ2-1	14	few	TGCAGTGCTAGATCAGGGGGCGCATGGAATGAGCAGTTCTTC	CSARSGGAWNEQFF
TRBD2	TRBV19	TRBJ2-1	17	few	TGTGCCAGTAGTACCCCACTAGCGGGGGCCTCCTACAATGAGCAGTTCTTC	CASSTPLAGASYNEQFF
TRBD1	TRBV12-3/TRBV12-4	TRBJ2-7	16	many	TGTGCCAGCAGTTTCTACAGGGGCGGCCCTCCCTACGAGCAGTACTTC	CASSFYRGGPPYEQYF
-	TRBV29-1	TRBJ1-2	12	-	TGCAGCGTTGAAAGAGAGGGAGGTGGCTACACCTTC	CSVEREGGGYTF
-	TRBV2	TRBJ2-5	12	-	TGTGCCAGCAGTGACGAATTGGGGACCCAGTACTTC	CASSDELGTQYF
TRBD1	TRBV7-8	TRBJ2-1	19	many	TGTGCCAGCAGCTTCCCTATACCCATTGACAGGGGTACCTACAATGAGCAGTTCTTC	CASSFPIPIDRGTYNEQFF
-	TRBV11-1	TRBJ2-1	17	few	TGTGCCAGCAGCTTCTCCCTGGCGCGGAGCGTTTACAATGAGCAGTTCTTC	CASSFSLARSVYNEQFF
TRBD2	TRBV28	TRBJ2-7	16	-	TGTGCCAGCAGCCCCGGACTAGGGCTGAGCTCCTACGAGCAGTACTTC	CASSPGLGLSSYEQYF
-	TRBV28	TRBJ1-4	17	-	TGTGCCAGCAGTTTCGAACCGGGCAAGAGAGCTAATGAAAAACTGTTTTTT	CASSFEPGKRANEKLFF
-	TRBV7-6	TRBJ2-2	13	many	TGTGCCAGCAGCTTGGGGAACACCGGGGAGCTGTTTTTT	CASSLGNTGELFF
-	TRBV7-9	TRBJ2-6	14	few	TGTGCCAGCAGCTTAGCCGGGTTTTCCAACGTCCTGACTTTC	CASSLAGFSNVLTF
-	TRBV27	TRBJ2-3	13	-	TGTGCCAGCAGTTTATTATTTGGAGATACGCAGTATTTT	CASSLLFGDTQYF
-	TRBV9	TRBJ1-4	13	once	TGTGCCAGCAGCGTAGAAGAGGGGGAAAAACTGTTTTTT	CASSVEEGEKLFF
-	TRBV20-1	TRBJ1-1	15	-	TGCAGTGCTAGAGACAAAGCTATCATGAACACTCAAGCTTTCTTT	CSARDKAIMNTQAFF
-	TRBV28	TRBJ1-1	14	many	TGTGCCATCGCACGAGGGCTTTCGAGGACTGAAGCTTTCTTT	CAIARGLSRTEAFF
-	TRBV4-1	TRBJ2-7	16	-	TGCGCCAGCAGCCGCACCACTAGGGAACCCCTCCTCGAGCAGTACTTC	CASSRTTREPLLEQYF
TRBD1	TRBV4-2	TRBJ1-5	16	-	TGTGCCAGCAGCCAAGAACAGGGGGCAAGCAATCAGCCCCAGCATTTT	CASSQEQGASNQPQHF
-	TRBV28	TRBJ2-7	14	few	TGTGCCAGCAGGCCTCCGGGATATTCCTACGAGCAGTACTTC	CASRPPGYSYEQYF
-	TRBV12-3/TRBV12-4	TRBJ2-2	12	-	TGTGCCAGCAGTTTACTGGTGGGGGAGCTGTTTTTT	CASSLLVGELFF
TRBD1	TRBV24-1	TRBJ1-1	15	few	TGTGCCACCAGTGACTCTACAGGGGGGAACACTGAAGCTTTCTTT	CATSDSTGGNTEAFF